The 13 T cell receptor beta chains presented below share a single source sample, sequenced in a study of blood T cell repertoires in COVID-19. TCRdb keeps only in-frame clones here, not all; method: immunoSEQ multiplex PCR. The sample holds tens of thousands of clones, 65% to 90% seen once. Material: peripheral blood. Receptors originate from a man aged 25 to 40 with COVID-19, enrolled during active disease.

The CDR3 loop reads CASSQERTLNTGELFF. The CDR3 DNA follows: TGCGCCAGCAGCCAAGAGAGGACTTTGAACACCGGGGAGCTGTTTTTT. The rearrangement links TRBV4-3 to TRBJ2-2, with D perhaps TRBD2 (5 bases). CDR1 is LGHNA, CDR2 YSLEER, per germline. This CDR3 comprises 16 residues. V was clipped by 0 bases and J by 1 base, with 9 bases between them.

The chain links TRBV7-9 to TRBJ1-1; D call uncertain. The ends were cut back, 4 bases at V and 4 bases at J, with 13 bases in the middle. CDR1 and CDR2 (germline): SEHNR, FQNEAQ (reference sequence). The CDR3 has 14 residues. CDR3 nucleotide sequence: TGTGCCAGCAGCTGGCTGCCGCATGCCACTGAAGCTTTCTTT. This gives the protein CASSWLPHATEAFF.

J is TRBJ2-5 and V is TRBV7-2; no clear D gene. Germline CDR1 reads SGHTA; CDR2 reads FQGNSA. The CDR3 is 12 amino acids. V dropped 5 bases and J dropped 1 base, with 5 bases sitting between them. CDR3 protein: CASSPFQETQYF. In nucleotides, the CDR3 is TGTGCCAGCAGCCCTTTCCAAGAGACCCAGTACTTC.

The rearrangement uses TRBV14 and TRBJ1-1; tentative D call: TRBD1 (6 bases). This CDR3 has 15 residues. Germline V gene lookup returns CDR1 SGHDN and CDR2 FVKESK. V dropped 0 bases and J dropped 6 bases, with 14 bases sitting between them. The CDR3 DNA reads TGTGCCAGCAGCCAAGAAGGTCTTAGGACAGCTGAAGCTTTCTTT. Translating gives CASSQEGLRTAEAFF.

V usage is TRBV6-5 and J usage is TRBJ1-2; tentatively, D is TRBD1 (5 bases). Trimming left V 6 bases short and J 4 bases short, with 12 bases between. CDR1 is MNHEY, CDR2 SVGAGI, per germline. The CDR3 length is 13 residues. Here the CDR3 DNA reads TGTGCCAGCAGGAGACAGCCTACCTATGGCTACACCTTC. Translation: CASRRQPTYGYTF.

CDR3 coding DNA: TGTGCCTGGAGCCGGGATATTAATTCACCCCTCCACTTT. Protein: CAWSRDINSPLHF. The rearrangement uses TRBV30 and TRBJ1-6; unclear D gene. Per the germline V gene, CDR1 is GTSNPN and CDR2 is SVGIG (reference sequence). There are 13 residues in the CDR3. The V end lost 3 bases, the J end lost 6 bases, and 9 bases lay between the germline ends.

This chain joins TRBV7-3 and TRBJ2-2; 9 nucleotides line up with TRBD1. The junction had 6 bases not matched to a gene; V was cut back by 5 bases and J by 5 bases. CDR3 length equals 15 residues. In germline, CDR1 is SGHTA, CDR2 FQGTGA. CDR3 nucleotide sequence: TGTGCCAGCAGCGGCCGGACAGGGGCGACCGGGGAGCTGTTTTTT. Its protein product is CASSGRTGATGELFF.

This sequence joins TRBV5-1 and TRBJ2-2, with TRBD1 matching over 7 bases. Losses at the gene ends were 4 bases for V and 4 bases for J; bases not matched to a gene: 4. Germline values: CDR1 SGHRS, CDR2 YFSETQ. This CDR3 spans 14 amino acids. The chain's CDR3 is CASSVDRLTGELFF. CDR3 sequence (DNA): TGCGCCAGCAGCGTGGACAGGCTCACCGGGGAGCTGTTTTTT.

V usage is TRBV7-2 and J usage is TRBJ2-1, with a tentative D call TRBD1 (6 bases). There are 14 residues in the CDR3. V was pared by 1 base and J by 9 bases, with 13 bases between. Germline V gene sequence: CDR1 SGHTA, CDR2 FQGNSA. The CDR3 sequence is CASSLDQGSTEQFF. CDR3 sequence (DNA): TGTGCCAGCAGCTTAGACCAGGGGAGTACTGAGCAGTTCTTC.

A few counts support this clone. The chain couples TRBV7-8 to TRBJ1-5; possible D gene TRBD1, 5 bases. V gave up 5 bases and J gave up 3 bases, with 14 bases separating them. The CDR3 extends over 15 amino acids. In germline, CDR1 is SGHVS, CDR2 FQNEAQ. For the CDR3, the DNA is TGTGCCAGCAGCGTCTACGACAGACCCAATCAGCCCCAGCATTTT. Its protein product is CASSVYDRPNQPQHF. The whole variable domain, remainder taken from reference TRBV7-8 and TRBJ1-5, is GAGVSQSPRYKVAKRGQDVALRCDPISGHVSLFWYQQALGQGPEFLTYFQNEAQLDKSGLPSDRFFAERPEGSVSTLKIQRTQQEDSAVYLCASSVYDRPNQPQHFGDGTRLSIL.

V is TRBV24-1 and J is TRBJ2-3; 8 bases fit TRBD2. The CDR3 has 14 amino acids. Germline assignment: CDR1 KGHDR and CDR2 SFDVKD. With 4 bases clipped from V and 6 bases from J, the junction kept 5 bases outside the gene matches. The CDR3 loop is CATSEREAKDTQYF. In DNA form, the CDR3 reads TGTGCCACCAGTGAGCGGGAGGCTAAGGATACGCAGTATTTT.

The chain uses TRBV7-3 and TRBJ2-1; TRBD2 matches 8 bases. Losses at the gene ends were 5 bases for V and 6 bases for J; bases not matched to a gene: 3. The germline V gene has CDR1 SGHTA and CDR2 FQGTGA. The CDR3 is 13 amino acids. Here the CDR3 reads CASSRGLGNEQFF. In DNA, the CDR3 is TGTGCCAGCAGCCGGGGACTAGGCAATGAGCAGTTCTTC.

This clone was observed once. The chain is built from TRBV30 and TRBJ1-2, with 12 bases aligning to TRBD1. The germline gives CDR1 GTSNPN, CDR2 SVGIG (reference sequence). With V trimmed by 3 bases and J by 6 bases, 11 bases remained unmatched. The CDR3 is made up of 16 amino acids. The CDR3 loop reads CAWRPSGTGGADGYTF. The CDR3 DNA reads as TGTGCCTGGAGACCTTCCGGGACAGGGGGCGCGGATGGCTACACCTTC.